Shown below are 23 T cell receptor beta chains from a single sample sequenced in a study of vaccination and CD4 T cells after COVID-19. The antigens for these receptors are not known. Specified treatment: approximately 9-day PBMC culture with coronavirus spike peptide pools or control peptides (ViraFEST assay). Scientists ran DNA taken from cultured CD4+ T cells through the Oncomine TCR Beta short-read assay for sequencing. TCRdb re-called the PCR reads with MiXCR, one entry per CDR3 protein. This sample yields some 8,300 distinct CDR3 sequences, of which approximately 50% are seen a single time; over 40% belongs to the top ten. The specimen sequenced was CD4+ T cells from blood, cultured in vitro. The origin of the receptors is a human donor who had recovered from COVID-19.

CDR3 sequence (DNA): TGTGCCAGCAGCGACGGACAGGGACGAACAGATACGCAGTATTTT. It translates to CASSDGQGRTDTQYF. The chain has TRBV7-2 and TRBJ2-3, with TRBD1 identical over 8 bases. This CDR3 has 15 residues. Losses at the gene ends were 5 bases for V and 3 bases for J; bases not matched to a gene: 7. Germline CDR1 reads SGHTA; CDR2 reads FQGNSA.

This chain links TRBV21-1 with TRBJ2-3; the table's D call, TRBD2, was not checked against the DNA. TRBV21-1 is annotated as a pseudogene. CDR3 size: 17 residues. As DNA, the CDR3 is TGTGCCAGCAGCGAACTGATTTCTGAGGGTCGAGCAGATACGCAGTATTTT. The encoded protein is CASSELISEGRADTQYF.

The chain is built from TRBV18 and TRBJ1-1; D not certain. V was cut by 6 bases and J by 1 base, with 9 bases left in between. Germline CDR1 is KGHSH and CDR2 is LQKENI. The CDR3 runs 13 residues. In DNA, the CDR3 is TGTGCCAGCTCCCGGACGGGGAACACTGAAGCTTTCTTT. It encodes CASSRTGNTEAFF.

The V gene is TRBV7-9, the J gene TRBJ1-1; 7 bases agree with TRBD1. V lost 4 bases to trimming and J lost 0 bases; unmatched junction nucleotides: 11. The length of the CDR3 is 17 residues. CDR1 and CDR2 (germline): SEHNR, FQNEAQ (reference sequence). The CDR3 nucleotides read TGTGCCAGCAGCTCCTCTTTACAGGGGTCTGTGAACACTGAAGCTTTCTTT. This encodes CASSSSLQGSVNTEAFF.

The chain links TRBV7-9 to TRBJ2-1; D is perhaps TRBD1 or TRBD2 (6 bases each). The CDR3 spans 17 residues. The V gene lost 4 bases and the J gene lost 3 bases, with 19 bases spanning the gap. Looked up from germline, CDR1 is SEHNR and CDR2 is FQNEAQ (reference sequence). The CDR3 DNA reads TGTGCCAGCAGCTCTAATCAACGAAGGGGGGACTACAATGAGCAGTTCTTC. Protein sequence: CASSSNQRRGDYNEQFF.

This clonotype appeared a few times. The rearrangement links TRBV5-1 to TRBJ2-7; D is perhaps TRBD1 (5 bases). The V and J ends lost 0 bases and 6 bases respectively, with 10 bases between them. The germline gives CDR1 SGHRS, CDR2 YFSETQ. The CDR3 has 13 amino acids. The CDR3 nucleotides are TGCGCCAGCAGCTTGGACAGGTTTAGCGAGCAGTACTTC. Protein product: CASSLDRFSEQYF.

This chain links TRBV7-2 with TRBJ2-3; no clear D. The CDR3 runs to 14 residues. Per germline, CDR1 SGHTA and CDR2 FQGNSA. The V and J ends lost 1 base and 2 bases respectively, with 7 bases between them. The chain's CDR3 is CASSLGQTTDTQYF. CDR3 nucleotide sequence: TGTGCCAGCAGCTTAGGCCAGACCACAGATACGCAGTATTTT.

The chain combines TRBV19 with TRBJ2-5, with 12 bases aligning to TRBD2. The CDR3 consists of 17 residues. CDR1 and CDR2 (germline): LNHDA, SQIVND (reference sequence). The V gene end was trimmed by 9 bases and the J gene end by 2 bases; junction bases not matched to a gene: 13. The CDR3 loop is CASKKGLAGGEQETQYF. DNA for the CDR3: TGTGCCAGCAAAAAGGGGCTAGCGGGGGGGGAACAAGAGACCCAGTACTTC.

The chain uses TRBV28 and TRBJ2-2; D might be TRBD1 (7 bases). Germline loops: CDR1 MDHEN, CDR2 SYDVKM. Trimming removed 6 bases at V and 1 base at J, with 12 bases between. This CDR3 has 15 amino acids. The CDR3 here is CASRQGGLNTGELFF. The CDR3 bases are TGTGCCAGCAGGCAGGGGGGACTGAACACCGGGGAGCTGTTTTTT.

The chain carries TRBV18 and TRBJ1-1; a weak D match, TRBD1 (6 bases). This CDR3 has 15 residues. The V and J ends lost 2 bases and 1 base respectively, with 11 bases between them. The germline V gene encodes CDR1 KGHSH and CDR2 LQKENI. The CDR3 reads CASSPEQGRNTEAFF. The CDR3 region has the DNA TGTGCCAGCTCACCAGAGCAGGGGCGGAACACTGAAGCTTTCTTT. The full variable domain, its missing parts supplied by reference TRBV18 and TRBJ1-1, is NAGVMQNPRHLVRRRGQEARLRCSPMKGHSHVYWYRQLPEEGLKFMVYLQKENIIDESGMPKERFSAEFPKEGPSILRIQQVVRGDSAAYFCASSPEQGRNTEAFFGQGTRLTVV.

The V and J genes are TRBV6-1 and TRBJ1-1, with 9 bases identical to TRBD1. With V trimmed by 6 bases and J by 11 bases, 10 bases remained unmatched. The V gene's germline CDR1 is MNHNS and CDR2 SASEGT. The CDR3 consists of 13 residues. The CDR3 nucleotides read TGTGCCAGCAGAAGGACAGGGGAGGTTGGGGCTTTCTTT. Translation gives CASRRTGEVGAFF.

The sample holds one count of this clonotype. The chain has TRBV5-4 and TRBJ2-3; the D is unclear. This CDR3 is 13 amino acids long. V was pared by 2 bases and J by 1 base, with 5 bases between. Per the germline V gene, CDR1 is SGHNT and CDR2 is YYREEE (reference sequence). DNA for the CDR3: TGTGCCAGCAGCTTAACTGGCACAGATACGCAGTATTTT. Translation gives CASSLTGTDTQYF.

CDR3: CASSSSGTGGHGYTF. The CDR3 nucleotides read TGTGCCAGCAGCTCCTCCGGGACAGGGGGCCATGGCTACACCTTC. The chain has TRBV11-2 and TRBJ1-2; 12 bases agree with TRBD1. Trimming cost V 4 bases and J 6 bases; bases outside gene matches: 6. Germline CDR1 SGHAT, CDR2 FQNNGV. CDR3 length equals 15 residues.

This clonotype was seen a few times. The chain is built from TRBV12-5 and TRBJ1-2; D unresolved. CDR1 LGHNT and CDR2 FRNRAP come from the germline V gene. Trimming cost V 2 bases and J 7 bases, with 17 bases left between them. The CDR3 spans 15 residues. The CDR3 bases are TGTGCTAGTGGTTTGTGGCCTATGGTCACTACTGGCTACACCTTC. Amino acids: CASGLWPMVTTGYTF.

This clonotype was picked up one time. The germline gene is not matched at one end of the junction; a read error may be the cause. The J gene is TRBJ2-1, the V gene TRBV6-5; 10 bases map to TRBD2. From germline, CDR1 is MNHEY and CDR2 SVGAGI. The CDR3 sequence is 13 residues long. The CDR3 spells CASSYVAGGEKFF. CDR3 in DNA: TGTGCCAGCAGTTATGTAGCGGGGGGTGAGAAGTTCTTC.

The genes are TRBV3-1 and TRBJ1-1, with D unclear. V was trimmed by 3 bases and J by 4 bases, leaving 6 bases between them. CDR1 is LGHDT, CDR2 YNNKEL, per germline (reference sequence). The CDR3 runs 12 residues. The CDR3 spells CASSQGPTEAFF. CDR3 coding DNA: TGTGCCAGCAGCCAGGGCCCCACTGAAGCTTTCTTT.

The chain is built from TRBV6-5 and TRBJ2-5, with a tentative D call TRBD1 (6 bases). Germline values: CDR1 MNHEY, CDR2 SVGAGI. The germline V and J ends were trimmed by 0 bases and 2 bases, with 13 bases remaining between them. This CDR3 has 16 amino acids. The DNA of the CDR3 is TGTGCCAGCAGTTACTCGGGACAACACCCTCAAGAGACCCAGTACTTC. As protein: CASSYSGQHPQETQYF.

Only a few counts were recorded for this clonotype. The chain recombines TRBV6-1 with TRBJ1-1; D possibly corresponds to TRBD1 (5 bases). Germline values: CDR1 MNHNS, CDR2 SASEGT. CDR3 length: 13 amino acids. V was pared by 7 bases and J by 7 bases, with 16 bases between. The CDR3 DNA reads TGTGCCAGCATAGGTGCAGGGCCATTTGAAGCTTTCTTT. Translation: CASIGAGPFEAFF.

The chain links TRBV6-1 to TRBJ2-5; D ambiguous. V gave up 5 bases and J gave up 5 bases, with 21 bases separating them. The CDR3 loop spans 16 amino acids. CDR1 and CDR2 from the germline V gene are MNHNS and SASEGT. CDR3 bases: TGTGCCAGCAGTCCAACCCATGGGGTCTCTGGGGAGACCCAGTACTTC. Its translation is CASSPTHGVSGETQYF.

V is TRBV6-4 and J is TRBJ2-5; D might be TRBD2 (5 bases). The CDR3 covers 20 residues. Trimming took 1 base from V and 2 from J, leaving 26 bases between them. Germline-derived CDR1 and CDR2 are MRHNA and SNTAGT. CDR3 DNA: TGTGCCAGCAGTGACTACGACCGATTTCCGAGGAGAGCGGCTCAAGAGACCCAGTACTTC. It translates to CASSDYDRFPRRAAQETQYF.

The rearrangement joins TRBV12-3 or TRBV12-4 to TRBJ2-1; 8 nucleotides line up with TRBD1. Germline trimming cut 5 bases from V and 0 bases from J; bases unmatched to any gene: 3. CDR3 length: 15 residues. CDR3 loop: CASSADRGSYNEQFF. DNA for the CDR3: TGTGCCAGCAGTGCCGACAGGGGCTCCTACAATGAGCAGTTCTTC.

V is TRBV20-1 and J is TRBJ2-7; TRBD2 aligns across 8 bases. Trimming at V came to 3 bases and at J to 3 bases, leaving 7 bases not matched to a gene. CDR1 and CDR2 from the germline V gene are DFQATT and SNEGSKA (reference sequence). The CDR3 length is 14 residues. The CDR3 DNA reads as TGCAGTGCTAGGGCGGGGGGCATTAGCTACGAGCAGTACTTC. Amino acids: CSARAGGISYEQYF.

This clonotype appeared a few times. V and J are TRBV7-8 and TRBJ2-1, with TRBD2 matching over 10 bases. V trimming: 4 bases; J trimming: 7 bases; junction bases outside the gene matches: 10. Germline-derived CDR1 and CDR2 are SGHVS and FQNEAQ. The CDR3 totals 16 residues. The DNA of the CDR3 is TGTGCCAGCAGCTCCAGCCTAGCGGGGGTAGGGAATGAGCAGTTCTTC. It specifies CASSSSLAGVGNEQFF.